This T cell receptor beta chain was sequenced for a study of beta chain features in type 1 diabetes. Study-level background: When patients were set against healthy donors, age, gender and cell yields were similar.

The trim removed 5 bases at V and 0 bases at J, leaving 7 bases unmatched. Germline values: CDR1 SGHKS, CDR2 YYEKEE (reference sequence). This CDR3 contains 15 residues. Expressed TCRB transcripts got sequenced, as all isolated RNA was reverse transcribed. Sequencing used immunoSEQ multiplex PCR; TCRdb keeps in-frame clones, though not all of them. The repertoire holds 150,000 to 190,000 clones, with approximately 8.1% as singletons. This clone showed up just a few times. Sample: central memory CD4+ T cells from blood. The chain couples TRBV5-5 to TRBJ2-7, with 8 bases fitting TRBD1. The source of this sequence is a man younger than 30 in good health. The CDR3: CASSVRTGSSYEQYF. The CDR3 DNA reads TGTGCCAGCAGTGTCAGGACAGGGTCCTCCTACGAGCAGTACTTC. Variable domain in full (rest from reference TRBV5-5 and TRBJ2-7): DAGVTQSPTHLIKTRGQQVTLRCSPISGHKSVSWYQQVLGQGPQFIFQYYEKEERGRGNFPDRFSARQFPNYSSELNVNALLLGDSALYLCASSVRTGSSYEQYFGPGTRLTVT.